This TCR beta chain stems from a study of beta chain features in type 1 diabetes. General observations from the study: High-TCR-expressing cells could be over-represented by cDNA sequencing. Patients with Type 1 diabetes showed moderately but significantly shorter TCRB CDR3s in all four CD4+ subsets.

Germline V CDR1 and CDR2: MNHEY, SMNVEV (reference sequence). Deletions cut 3 bases from V and 0 bases from J, with 7 bases between. CDR3 length equals 14 residues. This clone was seen more than once but under ten times. Antigen specificity is unknown. cDNA synthesis used the whole RNA isolate, giving expressed TCRB sequences. The table came from immunoSEQ multiplex PCR; TCRdb's copy has only in-frame clones and leaves some out. The sample includes 500,000 to 850,000 clones, around 15% of them seen just once. This receptor was taken from a man younger than 35 with type 1 diabetes. Sequences were obtained from naive CD4+ T cells from blood. V gene TRBV27 combines with J gene TRBJ2-3; a possible D gene is TRBD2 (5 bases). Here the CDR3 reads CASSLVASTDTQYF. As DNA, the CDR3 is TGTGCCAGCAGTTTGGTAGCGAGCACAGATACGCAGTATTTT.